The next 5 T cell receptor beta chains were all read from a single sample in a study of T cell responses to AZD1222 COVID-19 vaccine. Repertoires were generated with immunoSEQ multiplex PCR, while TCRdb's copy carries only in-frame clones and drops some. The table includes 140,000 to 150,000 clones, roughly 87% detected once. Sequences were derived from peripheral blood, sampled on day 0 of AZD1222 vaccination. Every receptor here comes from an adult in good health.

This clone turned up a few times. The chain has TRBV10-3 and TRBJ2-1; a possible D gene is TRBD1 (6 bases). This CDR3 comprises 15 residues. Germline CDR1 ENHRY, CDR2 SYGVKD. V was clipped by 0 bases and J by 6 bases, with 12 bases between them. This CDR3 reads CAISESGQGSNEQFF. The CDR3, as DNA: TGTGCCATCAGTGAGTCCGGGCAGGGGAGCAATGAGCAGTTCTTC.

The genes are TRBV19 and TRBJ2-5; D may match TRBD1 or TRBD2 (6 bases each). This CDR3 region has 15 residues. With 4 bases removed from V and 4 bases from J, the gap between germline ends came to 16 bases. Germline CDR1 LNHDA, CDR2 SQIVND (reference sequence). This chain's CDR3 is CASSNRRGSRETQYF. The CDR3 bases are TGTGCCAGTAGTAATCGGAGGGGGTCAAGAGAGACCCAGTACTTC.

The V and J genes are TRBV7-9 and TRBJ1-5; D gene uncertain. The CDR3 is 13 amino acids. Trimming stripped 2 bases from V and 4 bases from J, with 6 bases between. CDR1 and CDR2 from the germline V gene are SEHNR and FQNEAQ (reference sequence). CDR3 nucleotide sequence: TGTGCCAGCAGCTTAAACCCGAATCAGCCCCAGCATTTT. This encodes CASSLNPNQPQHF.

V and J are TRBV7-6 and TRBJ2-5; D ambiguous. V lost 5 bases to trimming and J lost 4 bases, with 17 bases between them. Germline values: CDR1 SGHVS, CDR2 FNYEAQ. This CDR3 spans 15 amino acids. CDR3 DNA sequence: TGTGCCAGCAGCCTTACTTTCAGCTTTGCAGAGACCCAGTACTTC. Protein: CASSLTFSFAETQYF.

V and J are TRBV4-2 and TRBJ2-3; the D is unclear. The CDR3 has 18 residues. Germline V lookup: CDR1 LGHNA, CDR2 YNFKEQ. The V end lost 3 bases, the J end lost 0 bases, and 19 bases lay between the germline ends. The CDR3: CASSHLSSEVFSTDTQYF. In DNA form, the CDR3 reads TGTGCCAGCAGCCACCTTAGCAGCGAGGTTTTCAGCACAGATACGCAGTATTTT.